This T cell receptor beta chain was recovered during a study of cytomegalovirus exposure and HLA in healthy donors (dated by TCRdb to between 2016 and 2019). In the study overall: In an earlier analysis of under 750 of the donors, 250 to 350 Gb of sequence data and 90 million to 120 million unique TCR beta sequences from about 179 million T cells were reported. Roughly 310 gigabases of sequencing data and 78 million or so unique TCR sequences were included in an early release covering roughly 600 HLA-typed donors. Of the 300 to 400 genotyped donors, approximately 82% fell in the genetic ancestry cluster associated with self-reported Caucasian donors. The study aimed to test whether signatures of past pathogen exposure could be identified by cataloging public T cell receptors. The study used immunosequencing to profile the T cell repertoires of several hundred subjects and linked those repertoires to cytomegalovirus serostatus. In addition to the first cohort of around 670 subjects, a separate validation cohort of approximately 110 different subjects was used. To predict cytomegalovirus infection status, the study combined high-throughput TCR immunosequencing, statistical association of individual TCRs with disease status, and machine learning. In a later analysis, previously published TCR beta repertoires from 600 to 850 donors were re-analyzed and high-resolution HLA genotyping was added so that TCR occurrence patterns could be studied. In the later analysis, no new phenotypic data were used to find candidate immune exposures; instead, reliance was placed on TCR beta sequences and their occurrence across donors. An earlier analysis of 500 to 650 of the donors applied high-throughput TCR beta sequencing to assess whether each TCR beta V gene segment acted as functional or pseudogenic. Alongside the repertoire data, information on donor age, sex, ethnicity and CMV serostatus was compiled. In a later genetic analysis, genome-wide SNP genotypes for about 55% of the roughly 700 donors were used, and that subset was treated as a discovery cohort. All discovery cohort repertoires had been generated on a single sequencing platform. HLA typing covered class I and class II loci at four-digit resolution. Typing coverage varied by locus: roughly 629-640 donors for A, B, C, DRB1 and DQB1; approximately 520 for DQA1; more than 600 for DPA1; 400 to 480 for DPB1. Because of strong linkage in the cohort, roughly 5 DR-DQ haplotypes were treated as single units for association and clustering. Among 398 genotyped donors of the cohort, an average of approximately 240,000 unique TCR beta nucleotide sequences were sequenced per donor, around 18% of them non-productive.

What the authors observed across the whole study: Across donors, most TCR sequences were observed very rarely, whereas some public TCRs were present in many individuals. In vitro tests confirmed that three of the cytomegalovirus-associated TCR beta chains recognize cytomegalovirus antigens. A further reported finding was that TCR beta sequences accurately predicted the HLA-A and HLA-B alleles for most subjects in the first cohort. A later genetic analysis associated a missense DCLRE1C variant with V-gene and J-gene trimming of TCR beta chains, and an independent cohort replicated the association. The classifier was reported to diagnose cytomegalovirus status with high specificity and sensitivity in both the original cohort and the validation cohort. Linkage disequilibrium might explain the correlated functional status among segregating V segments, but an unknown experimental factor could not be excluded. In a later analysis, HLA-associated TCR beta chains showed more clonal expansion and lower generation probabilities than non-associated chains that were equally common. According to a later analysis, most CMV-associated TCR beta chains appeared to be HLA-restricted, and the HLA associations seemed to be driven largely by CMV exposure. Because HLA typing was missing for some donors at each locus, association tests included only the typed subset. In an earlier analysis of 500 to 650 of the donors, most TCR beta V segments appeared in productive rearrangements about 87% or about 30% of the time, broadly matching IMGT annotations. A later analysis reported that several top co-occurrence clusters appeared linked to parvovirus B19, influenza, CMV and Epstein-Barr virus. Some IMGT-functional V segments, including TRBV6-2 and TRBV6-3, could not be told apart with the 87-base-pair reads, so those segments were excluded. Because counts were too low, seventeen rarely observed V segments, including chromosome 9 orphons, were left out of the earlier analysis of approximately 500 of the donors. According to a later genetic analysis, donors in an Asian-associated ancestry cluster had fewer N-insertions in productive TCRs than the approximately 670-donor mean. In a later analysis, more than 15,000 TCR beta sequences were associated with specific HLA alleles at a false discovery rate of 0.05. Strong co-occurrence of HLA alleles, especially DR and DQ, made assigning TCR associations to individual alleles difficult. The cohort was sequenced for TCR beta chains only, and without alpha or paired-chain data the features that could be detected were limited. The study listed 170 or so TCR beta chains as associated with cytomegalovirus. The presence/absence analyses assumed that sequencing depth was roughly uniform across donors, and that assumption may not be true. The sequencing pipeline was judged likely to have produced a cluster of highly shared sequence variants as a technical artifact. The authors suggested that the approach could potentially be generalized to other disease states and immunological phenotypes. The only immune exposure information available for the cohort was CMV serostatus. According to a later analysis, TCR association rates differed among HLA loci, with DRB1 alleles showing the most associated TCRs and HLA-C alleles showing the fewest.

According to the germline V gene, CDR1 reads SGHTA and CDR2 reads FQGTGA. Ends trimmed: V by 5 bases, J by 5 bases; bases unmatched to a gene: 12. There are 18 amino acids in the CDR3, from cysteine to phenylalanine inclusive. The retained sequence is limited to the CDR3, 54 bases, with the frame set at the first base. On this clone itself: Its specific antigen is unknown. No base-level quality is on record; no much larger clone is a single base apart.

The method behind the library was the immunoSEQ multiplex PCR assay. For the multiplex PCR, a mixture combining 60 forward primers for TCR Vbeta segments and 13 reverse primers for TCR Jbeta segments was used. The CDR3 region of rearranged TCR beta genes was amplified from genomic DNA with a multiplex PCR assay. On the Illumina HiSeq System, the amplified TCR beta libraries were sequenced as 87-base-pair reads. Per the source publication's procedure: A later analysis tallied roughly 78 million unique TCR beta chains across the 666 repertoires, and around 12 million of those chains were shared by two or more donors. To remove PCR and sequencing errors, raw reads were error-corrected and collapsed into unique sequences using a nearest-neighbor algorithm that merged closely related sequences. Alignment of CDR3 sequences to IMGT reference sequences was used to assign V, D and J gene segments. For a sequence to be retained, a match of at least six nucleotides to both a V gene segment and a J gene segment was required. A rearrangement counted as productive if the CDR3 had no stop codons and remained in frame with V and J, and every other rearrangement counted as non-productive. CDR3 was defined according to IMGT convention as the region running from the second conserved V-encoded cysteine to the conserved J-encoded phenylalanine. The earlier analysis of some 580 of the donors excluded any sequence lacking an unambiguous match to a single V gene segment. In an earlier analysis of 587 of the donors, V segments were called functional above 56.7% productive rearrangements and were called segregating when the between-donor standard deviation exceeded 5%. A statistical classification framework was built to diagnose cytomegalovirus status from the catalog of TCR beta chain sequences. In a later analysis, TCR nucleotide sequences were compared against IMGT/GENE-DB human TR gene sequences so that V and J genes could be assigned. The TCRdist pipeline was used in a later analysis to assign CDR3 sequences and most-parsimonious VDJ recombination scenarios. In a later analysis, every TCR beta chain was defined by the combination of its CDR3 amino acid sequence and its V-gene family, and reads without a unique V-gene family were dropped. In a later analysis, 450 to 600 highly shared, low-generation-probability nucleotide sequences were removed to address suspected cross-contamination and a sequencing artifact. In a later analysis, a clonal expansion index was calculated for each public chain from normalized within-repertoire ranks of inferred template counts. In a later analysis, generation probabilities were computed using a VDJ recombination model fitted to out-of-frame rearrangements, and the results were checked against IGoR. In a later analysis, TCR-TCR, TCR-HLA and TCR-CMV co-occurrence was scored with hypergeometric tests, and a repertoire-size bias correction was applied to TCR pairs. False discovery rates were estimated in a later analysis by permuting HLA or CMV assignments 20 times. In a later analysis, co-occurring TCRs were grouped using DBSCAN, and TCRdist sequence similarity was added for clustering within HLA-allele-positive subsets. Co-occurrence clustering excluded repertoires with fewer than 30,000 or more than 120,000 public chains, plus five with anomalous nucleotide sharing. TCRdb provides this immuneACCESS table in a form limited to in-frame rearrangements. Some clones are lacking; in checked studies, under half of them reflect an unresolved V gene, and why the rest are absent is not known. V, J and clone size were drawn from that table, and D and trimming were deduced from the DNA. This sample gives around 200,000 clones in total; 77% of them show up just once. Of the sample, less than 3.5% is held by the ten largest clones.

The cohort consisted of hundreds of healthy bone marrow donors. All cohort members were sampled while nominally healthy, although unrecorded immune exposures were likely present. The donor was CMV seropositive and belonged to the group of 250 to 300 seropositive cohort members. A peripheral blood sample was collected from each donor, and TCR beta sequencing was performed on peripheral blood mononuclear cells. The Qiagen DNeasy Blood Extraction Kit was used to extract genomic DNA from the blood cell samples. This receptor was identified in a woman aged 60-70 years in good health and CMV-seropositive. Recombination joined TRBV7-3 with TRBJ1-6; TRBD1 aligns with 10 central bases. The specimen sequenced was PBMCs. The sequence in DNA is TGTGCCAGCAGCCCGCGAGGGACAGGGGAAGGTAATAATTCACCCCTCCACTTT. This is translated as CASSPRGTGEGNNSPLHF.